This record looks at one TCR beta chain sequence and its context. This clonotype turned up a few times. Its antigen is still unknown. Qualities for individual bases were not recorded, and no much larger clone is one base off. These data originate in a study of T-cell memory formation after mild COVID-19 (dated by TCRdb to about 2021). With regard to the full study: Most TCR sequence clusters were specific to one of the two donors. Longitudinal TCRalpha and TCRbeta repertoire sequencing tracked T-cell clones expanding and contracting after mild COVID-19 in two donors. Two young, previously healthy adult volunteers made up the cohort, one male and one female.

Ficoll-Paque density gradient centrifugation was used to isolate PBMCs. A distance of 16 bases separates the germline ends of V and J, which lose 5 bases and 6 bases respectively. The CDR3 has 14 amino acids, counting the end cysteine and phenylalanine. Only the CDR3 DNA is retained, 42 bases long and in frame from the first base. CDR1 and CDR2, per the germline V gene (reference sequence), are SGHNT and YYREEE. The paper as a whole reports these results and caveats: Clones that contracted from day 15 to 85 showed balanced CD4/CD8 phenotypes, whereas a second wave of clones that expanded from day 15 to 37 leaned towards CD4+. Some responding clones were detected in pre-infection memory, which suggested that pre-existing cross-reactive memory T cells had joined the SARS-CoV-2 response. Whether the second-wave clones peaking on day 37 were SARS-CoV-2 specific was not confirmed. Only two mild cases were covered in the study, and larger cohorts including severe cases with pre-infection samples were considered necessary. Contracting CD4+ clones turned up mainly in the CM and EM memory subsets, whereas EMRA was where CD8+ clones were enriched.

Sequencing used an Illumina NovaSeq 6000. TCRalpha and TCRbeta cDNA libraries were built by 5'RACE with constant-segment primers, adding sample barcodes and unique molecular identifiers. RNA was extracted from every sample with Trizol reagent. Libraries were amplified in two PCR steps, with a second sample barcode and Illumina TruSeq adapters added in the second step. Sequencing of the libraries was done on an Illumina NovaSeq, producing 2 x 150 bp paired-end reads. Per the authors' processing: With migec v1.2.7, reads were demultiplexed and then collapsed into UMI-guided consensus sequences. Using mixcr v2.1.11, UMI consensuses were aligned to TRA and TRB V and J templates and then assembled into clonotypes. A clonotype was counted as expanded or contracted only if both edgeR and NoisET called the change significant, with noise models trained on biological replicates. For edgeR calls, a false discovery rate-adjusted p below 0.01 and a log2 fold-change threshold of 1 were applied. PCA with hierarchical clustering of max-normalized trajectories of the 1000 most abundant clonotypes was used as exploratory dynamics analysis. Separately sequenced CD4+ and CD8+ repertoires were used to assign a CD4 or CD8 phenotype to each responding clone. Starting from the raw public reads, TCRdb applied fastp trimming at Q25, assembled clones with MiXCR and retained in-frame beta chains. All rows with the same CDR3 protein become a single entry with the most common DNA and genes. Here the V and J calls rest on TCRdb's processing, not on the authors' analysis. Counted in this sample were over 250,000 distinct CDR3 sequences; 15% of them appeared once. The ten largest clones add up to 22% of the sample.

The chain was built from TRBV5-4 and TRBJ2-3, with the identity of the D gene unclear. The sequenced sample consisted of PBMCs or a T cell subset sorted from them (not recorded which). This TCR derives from a young man who had mild COVID-19 (a few samples of this study predate the infection). The sample titles of this study are shuffled in the database, so cell type and time point are left out; the donor was told from shared clones. The DNA sequence is given as TGTGCCAGCAGTCCTCGGCAGGCAGCGGATACGCAGTATTTT. It translates as CASSPRQAADTQYF.